The sequence of this TCR beta chain was determined in a study of control samples from healthy donors and cancer patients. The CDR3 has 13 residues. Germline V gene data show CDR1 as SGHRS and CDR2 as YFSETQ. V was cut by 1 base and J by 5 bases, with 9 bases left in between. Clones were read by immunoSEQ multiplex PCR, and TCRdb kept only the in-frame ones, dropping some. The profile covers some 150,000 clones, with over 90% appearing a single time and under 2.5% taken by the ten largest. J is TRBJ1-1 and V is TRBV5-1, with D hard to call. Sequencing used blood. The sequence derives from a man aged 50 to 60 in good health. The CDR3 coding sequence is TGCGCCAGCAGCTTGACGTTCCGGACTGAAGCTTTCTTT. It codes for CASSLTFRTEAFF. Combining the CDR3 with reference TRBV5-1 and TRBJ1-1 gives the whole variable domain KAGVTQTPRYLIKTRGQQVTLSCSPISGHRSVSWYQQTPGQGLQFLFEYFSETQRNKGNFPGRFSGRQFSNSRSEMNVSTLELGDSALYLCASSLTFRTEAFFGQGTRLTVV.